This T cell receptor beta chain was documented in a study of cytomegalovirus exposure and HLA in healthy donors (dated by TCRdb to between 2016 and 2019). In the study overall: An earlier analysis of some 500 of the donors reported 250 to 300 Gb of sequence data and 100 million to 140 million unique TCR beta sequences from some 180 million T cells. An early release covering roughly 580 HLA-typed donors comprised about 310 gigabases of sequencing data and tens of millions of unique TCR sequences. Among the roughly 390 genotyped donors, 81% belonged to the genetic ancestry cluster associated with self-reported Caucasian donors. The aim of the study was to test whether cataloging public T cell receptors could identify signatures of past pathogen exposure. The study used immunosequencing to profile the T cell repertoires of several hundred subjects and linked those repertoires to cytomegalovirus serostatus. A separate validation cohort of approximately 130 different subjects was used in addition to the roughly 700-subject first cohort. High-throughput TCR immunosequencing, statistical association of individual TCRs with disease status, and machine learning were combined to predict cytomegalovirus infection status. In a later analysis, previously published TCR beta repertoires from roughly 710 donors were re-analyzed and high-resolution HLA genotyping was added so that TCR occurrence patterns could be studied. In the later analysis, no new phenotypic data were used to find candidate immune exposures; instead, reliance was placed on TCR beta sequences and their occurrence across donors. In an earlier analysis of roughly 600 of the donors, high-throughput TCR beta sequencing was used to judge whether each TCR beta V gene segment behaved as functional or pseudogenic. Donor age, sex, ethnicity and CMV serostatus were collected together with the repertoire data. A later genetic analysis used genome-wide SNP genotypes for about 60% of the roughly 670 donors, treating that subset as a discovery cohort. Every repertoire in the discovery cohort had been generated on one and the same sequencing platform. Both class I and class II loci were covered by HLA typing, at four-digit resolution. Typing coverage differed by locus: A, B, C, DRB1 and DQB1 were typed in about 629-640 donors, DQA1 in roughly 500, DPA1 in 600 to 610, and DPB1 in 472. Roughly five DR-DQ haplotypes were handled as single units for association and clustering, since linkage in the cohort was strong. Among about 400 genotyped donors of the cohort, an average of around 250,000 unique TCR beta nucleotide sequences was sequenced per donor, of which roughly 18% were non-productive. What the study reported, not specific to this receptor: Only TCR beta chains were sequenced in this cohort, and the absence of alpha or paired-chain data limited detectable features. A later genetic analysis associated a missense DCLRE1C variant with V-gene and J-gene trimming of TCR beta chains, and an independent cohort replicated the association. When HLA alleles, especially DR and DQ, strongly co-occurred, TCR associations were difficult to assign to individual alleles. The study listed 150 to 200 TCR beta chains as associated with cytomegalovirus. A later genetic analysis reported fewer N-insertions in productive TCRs among donors in an Asian-associated ancestry cluster than the roughly 620-donor mean. The presence/absence analyses assumed that sequencing depth was roughly uniform across donors, and that assumption may not be true. A group of highly shared sequence variants was considered likely to be a technical artifact of the sequencing pipeline. Compared with equally common non-associated chains, HLA-associated TCR beta chains in a later analysis were more clonally expanded and had lower generation probabilities. The classifier was reported to diagnose cytomegalovirus status with high specificity and sensitivity in both the original cohort and the validation cohort. The 87-base-pair reads could not distinguish some IMGT-functional V segments, including TRBV6-2 and TRBV6-3, so those segments were excluded. An earlier analysis of 587 of the donors showed that most TCR beta V segments appeared in productive rearrangements either about 90% or about 30% of the time, which broadly matched IMGT annotations. A few of the identified cytomegalovirus-associated TCR beta chains were confirmed in vitro to be specific for cytomegalovirus antigens. Because HLA typing was missing for some donors at each locus, association tests included only the typed subset. Correlated functional status among segregating V segments might be attributable to linkage disequilibrium, but an unknown experimental factor could not be ruled out. Immune exposure information for the cohort was limited to CMV serostatus. According to the authors, the approach could potentially be generalized to other disease states and immunological phenotypes. Most TCR sequences were seen in very few donors, while some public TCRs were found in many individuals. Because counts were too low, some 17 rarely observed V segments, including chromosome 9 orphons, were excluded from the earlier analysis of some 540 of the donors. A later analysis reported that several top co-occurrence clusters appeared linked to parvovirus B19, influenza, CMV and Epstein-Barr virus. A later analysis found that most CMV-associated TCR beta chains appeared HLA-restricted, with HLA associations seemingly driven largely by CMV exposure. In a later analysis, the rate of TCR association differed among HLA loci, with DRB1 alleles having the most associated TCRs and HLA-C alleles having the fewest. In a later analysis, some 18,000 TCR beta sequences were associated with specific HLA alleles at a false discovery rate of 0.05. A further reported finding was that TCR beta sequences accurately predicted the HLA-A and HLA-B alleles for most subjects in the first cohort.

Concerning this clone itself: It lacks a known antigen. Per-nucleotide qualities are absent, and no much larger clonotype sits a single base away.

The germline V gene encodes CDR1 SGHTA and CDR2 FQGNSA. V loses 5 bases, J loses 6 bases, and the germline ends lie 14 bases apart. From the cysteine up to the phenylalanine, the CDR3 has a length of 13 residues. Only CDR3 DNA remains: 39 bases, in frame from the first base. Receptor libraries were prepared by the immunoSEQ multiplex PCR assay. A mixture of 60 forward primers for TCR Vbeta segments and 13 reverse primers for TCR Jbeta segments was used in the multiplex PCR. Amplification of the CDR3 region of rearranged TCR beta genes was performed with a multiplex PCR assay on genomic DNA. The amplified TCR beta libraries were sequenced on the Illumina HiSeq System as 87-base-pair reads. The paper's processing steps were these. In a later analysis, roughly 80 million unique TCR beta chains were counted across the approximately 640 repertoires, and roughly 10 million of these chains were shared by at least two donors. Raw reads were error-corrected and collapsed into unique sequences with a nearest-neighbor algorithm that merged closely related sequences to remove PCR and sequencing errors. V, D and J gene segments were assigned by aligning CDR3 sequences to IMGT reference sequences. Each retained sequence needed at least a six-nucleotide match to both a V gene segment and a J gene segment. Rearrangements were classified as productive when the CDR3 lacked stop codons and remained in frame with V and J, and all other rearrangements were classified as non-productive. CDR3 was defined by IMGT convention, running from the second conserved V-encoded cysteine to the conserved J-encoded phenylalanine. The earlier analysis of about 610 of the donors excluded sequences that lacked an unambiguous match to a single V gene segment. In an earlier analysis of about 590 of the donors, a V segment was called functional when productive rearrangements were above 56.7%, and segregating when the standard deviation between donors exceeded 5%. To diagnose cytomegalovirus status from the catalog of TCR beta chain sequences, a statistical classification framework was built. In a later analysis, V and J genes were assigned by comparing TCR nucleotide sequences against IMGT/GENE-DB human TR gene sequences. In a later analysis, CDR3 sequences and most-parsimonious VDJ recombination scenarios were assigned using the TCRdist pipeline. A later analysis defined each TCR beta chain by its CDR3 amino acid sequence plus V-gene family, and excluded reads lacking a unique V-gene family. To address suspected cross-contamination and a sequencing artifact, a later analysis removed approximately 590 highly shared, low-generation-probability nucleotide sequences. A later analysis calculated a clonal expansion index for each public chain from normalized within-repertoire ranks of inferred template counts. A later analysis computed generation probabilities with a VDJ recombination model fitted to out-of-frame rearrangements, and checked the results against IGoR. In a later analysis, TCR-TCR, TCR-HLA and TCR-CMV co-occurrence was scored with hypergeometric tests, and a repertoire-size bias correction was applied to TCR pairs. To estimate false discovery rates, a later analysis permuted the HLA or CMV assignments 20 times. In a later analysis, co-occurring TCRs were grouped with DBSCAN, and TCRdist sequence similarity was added when clustering was performed within HLA-allele-positive subsets. Repertoires with fewer than 30,000 or more than 120,000 public chains were left out of co-occurrence clustering, as were five repertoires with anomalous nucleotide sharing. TCRdb obtained this table from immuneACCESS and retained in-frame rearrangements with V and J assigned. These tables miss some clones; where compared with another copy, unresolved V genes account for less than half of the shortfall, and the remainder is unexplained. The V and J calls and clone size are taken from that table; D and trimming were inferred from the DNA. Present in this sample are around 200,000 clones, 80% of which were seen just once. Under 0.75% of the sample comes from the top ten.

The cohort consisted of hundreds of healthy bone marrow donors. At the time of sampling, every cohort member was nominally healthy, though immune exposures that went unrecorded were likely present. The donor tested CMV seronegative, placing the donor among the 350 to 400 seronegative members of the cohort. Each donor provided a peripheral blood sample, and peripheral blood mononuclear cells were used for TCR beta sequencing. Genomic DNA extraction from the blood cell samples was performed with the Qiagen DNeasy Blood Extraction Kit. The rearranged segments are TRBV7-2 and TRBJ2-7; no D gene call is confident. The clonotype comes from a boy younger than 18 in good health and CMV-seronegative. Source material: PBMCs. The CDR3 corresponds to CASSPRVAGEQYF. The base sequence is TGTGCCAGCAGCCCTCGCGTAGCCGGCGAGCAGTACTTC.